The rows below give T cell receptor beta chains drawn from one sample of a study of cytomegalovirus exposure and HLA in healthy donors. Some clones are missing from TCRdb's copy, which holds only in-frame ones; the method was immunoSEQ multiplex PCR. The repertoire includes about 170,000 clones, around 78% of them detected once, and about 2.1% sits in the top ten. Sequenced sample: PBMCs. These receptors were collected from a woman aged 25 to 39 in good health and CMV-seropositive. The CDR3 runs from the conserved cysteine through the conserved F or W. D genes are given only for firm matches. A clone size is listed for some rows: how often the clone was seen (once, few, many), or a class if it is expanded.

V gene	clone size	J gene	D gene	CDR3 DNA	CDR3 protein
TRBV7-9	NA	TRBJ2-6	TRBD2	TGTGCCAGCAGCTCAGGACTAGCGAGACACTCTGGGGCCAACGTCCTGACTTTC	CASSSGLARHSGANVLTF
TRBV30	NA	TRBJ1-6	TRBD1	TGTGCCTGGAGTGGGACAGGGGGCTCCTATAATTCACCCCTCCACTTT	CAWSGTGGSYNSPLHF
TRBV5-8	NA	TRBJ1-6	NA	TGTGCCAGCAGTCCACCCCCGCCCTATAATTCACCCCTTCACTTT	CASSPPPPYNSPLHF
TRBV7-2	NA	TRBJ1-6	NA	TGTGCCAGCAGCTTAACTACCTCCTATAATTCACCCCTCCACTTT	CASSLTTSYNSPLHF
TRBV7-6	NA	TRBJ1-6	TRBD1	TGTGCCAGCAGCTTAGGACAGGGTGGAAGTTCACCCCTCCACTTT	CASSLGQGGSSPLHF
TRBV2	NA	TRBJ1-5	NA	TGTGCCAGCAGTGTTAGCTCGGACACTTATCAGCCCCAGCATTTT	CASSVSSDTYQPQHF
TRBV27	NA	TRBJ2-7	TRBD1	TGTGCCAGCAGTTTGAAGGGTGGACAGGGCTACGAGCAGTACTTC	CASSLKGGQGYEQYF
TRBV10-2	NA	TRBJ2-3	NA	TGCGCCAGCAGTGAGTCGGGGGGAGTTCTTCGGGTGCAGTATTTT	CASSESGGVLRVQYF
TRBV5-1	few	TRBJ1-2	NA	TGCGCCAGCAGTCGTGATACTTCTAACTATGGCTACACCTTC	CASSRDTSNYGYTF
TRBV5-4	once	TRBJ2-1	NA	TGTGCCAGCAGCTTGGATGCGGGTTCCTACAATGAGCAGTTCTTC	CASSLDAGSYNEQFF
TRBV7-9	few	TRBJ1-5	NA	TGTGCCAGCAGCTCCTACAGGGACCAGCCCCAGCATTTT	CASSSYRDQPQHF
TRBV7-6	NA	TRBJ2-3	NA	TGTGCCAGCAGCTTAGCCCCAGGGTCCACAGATACGCAGTATTTT	CASSLAPGSTDTQYF
TRBV5-6	NA	TRBJ1-1	TRBD1	TGTGCCAGCACCTTACTGGACAGGGGGGGAATGAACACTGAAGCTTTCTTT	CASTLLDRGGMNTEAFF
TRBV5-1	few	TRBJ1-2	NA	TGCGCCAGCAGCTTATCAGGGAAATCGGACTATGGCTACACCTTC	CASSLSGKSDYGYTF
TRBV9	NA	TRBJ2-1	TRBD2	TGTGCCAGCAGCGTAGCTCCTGGCGGGGGGCACAATGAGCAGTTCTTC	CASSVAPGGGHNEQFF
TRBV10-3	NA	TRBJ2-3	NA	TGTGCCATCAGTAACAGGGAATACTCAGATACGCAGTATTTT	CAISNREYSDTQYF
TRBV5-5	few	TRBJ1-1	NA	TGTGCCAGCACACCCGAGGGCAGGGGGAACACTGAAGCTTTCTTT	CASTPEGRGNTEAFF
TRBV5-6	NA	TRBJ1-2	TRBD1	TGTGCCAGCAGCTTACAGGGGAACAACTATGGCTACACCTTC	CASSLQGNNYGYTF
TRBV7-9	few	TRBJ2-7	NA	TGTGCCAGCAGCTTAGCGGGGGCGGTCTACGAGCAGTACTTC	CASSLAGAVYEQYF
TRBV16	NA	TRBJ1-4	NA	TGTGCCAGCAGCCAATCGGGCAGACAGGAAGGTGAAAAACTGTTTTTT	CASSQSGRQEGEKLFF
TRBV30	NA	TRBJ1-1	NA	TGTGCCTGGAGTGTAGCGGGCGCGAGGAACACTGAAGCTTTCTTT	CAWSVAGARNTEAFF
TRBV19	NA	TRBJ2-1	NA	TGTGCCAGTAGTTCCACGAGGGTGGCATACCTCAATGAGCAGTTCTTC	CASSSTRVAYLNEQFF
TRBV28	NA	TRBJ1-2	TRBD1	TGTGCCAGCAGTACGGGACCTTCAGGGGGCTATGGCTACACCTTC	CASSTGPSGGYGYTF
TRBV6-5	NA	TRBJ1-1	NA	TGTGCCAGCACTCCCCTAAGAGGACAGATGACTGAAGCTTTCTTT	CASTPLRGQMTEAFF
TRBV4-3	few	TRBJ2-6	NA	TGCGCCAGCAGTCAATCCCCCCGGGGGAGTGGGGCCAACGTCCTGACTTTC	CASSQSPRGSGANVLTF
TRBV29-1	NA	TRBJ2-1	NA	TGCAGCGTCTCCCGGTGGGCAGAATACAATGAGCAGTTCTTC	CSVSRWAEYNEQFF
TRBV6-5	NA	TRBJ1-2	TRBD1	TGTGCCAGCAGTAAGACAGGGGAGAACTATGGCTACACCTTC	CASSKTGENYGYTF
TRBV28	NA	TRBJ2-2	NA	TGTGCCAGCAGTTTACCGGGGACCGGGGAGCTGTTTTTT	CASSLPGTGELFF
TRBV9	NA	TRBJ2-7	TRBD1	TGTGCCAGCAGCGTTGGGGCAGGGGGCTACGAGCAGTACTTC	CASSVGAGGYEQYF
TRBV5-1	NA	TRBJ2-3	NA	TGCGCCAGCAGCTTGGCCCAGGCCACAGATACGCAGTATTTT	CASSLAQATDTQYF
TRBV6-5	NA	TRBJ2-3	TRBD1	TGTGCCAGCAGAGGGGACAGGGCGGCAGATACGCAGTATTTT	CASRGDRAADTQYF
TRBV7-2	NA	TRBJ2-2	TRBD1	TGTGCCAGCAGCACGAGGACAGGGGGCAAGAGCGGGGAGCTGTTTTTT	CASSTRTGGKSGELFF
TRBV30	NA	TRBJ1-2	NA	TGTGCCTGGAGTGTACTGGAGGGCGTTGAAGGCTACACCTTC	CAWSVLEGVEGYTF
TRBV6-5	NA	TRBJ1-2	TRBD1	TGTGCCAGCAGAGCCAAGGGGGCCCCTCGGGGCTACACCTTC	CASRAKGAPRGYTF
TRBV6-1	NA	TRBJ2-7	NA	TGTGCCAGCAAACCGGACTACTACGAGCAGTACTTC	CASKPDYYEQYF
TRBV5-1	NA	TRBJ1-1	TRBD1	TGCGCCAGCAGCTTAAACGGACAGGGTTCAGCAGCTTTCTTT	CASSLNGQGSAAFF
TRBV7-2	NA	TRBJ1-2	NA	TGTGCCAGCAGCGCACAGGTTATCTATGGCTACACCTTC	CASSAQVIYGYTF
TRBV7-9	NA	TRBJ1-1	NA	TGTGCCAGCAGCTTTATGAACACTGAAGCTTTCTTT	CASSFMNTEAFF
TRBV6-5	few	TRBJ2-5	NA	TGTGCCAGCAGTTACCGGCTAGCTGGAGAGACCCAGTACTTC	CASSYRLAGETQYF
TRBV30	NA	TRBJ1-1	TRBD1	TGTGCCTGGAACAGGGGCCATATGAACACTGAAGCTTTCTTT	CAWNRGHMNTEAFF
TRBV13	NA	TRBJ1-1	NA	TGTGCCAGCAGCTTAAGAGGCATGAACACTGAAGCTTTCTTT	CASSLRGMNTEAFF
TRBV30	NA	TRBJ2-7	TRBD1	TGTGCCTGGAGTGTTGGGACAGACCTTAGCTCCTACGAGCAGTACTTC	CAWSVGTDLSSYEQYF
TRBV9	NA	TRBJ1-4	NA	TGTGCCAGCAGCTTTGGACGGGGGGGGGAAAAACTGTTTTTT	CASSFGRGGEKLFF
TRBV29-1	few	TRBJ1-4	NA	TGCAGCGTTGGCCGGCAGGGTAATGAAAAACTGTTTTTT	CSVGRQGNEKLFF
TRBV6-6	NA	TRBJ1-2	NA	TGTGCCAGCAGTCCCGAGCGAAGAGGGGGCTATGGCTACACCTTC	CASSPERRGGYGYTF
TRBV6-5	NA	TRBJ1-3	NA	TGTGCCAGCAGCCTCGGGGGTGGTGGAAACACCATATATTTT	CASSLGGGGNTIYF
TRBV4-1	NA	TRBJ1-6	NA	TGCGCCAGCAGCCAAGTAGCGATGGGGTATAATTCACCCCTCCACTTT	CASSQVAMGYNSPLHF
TRBV6-1	few	TRBJ2-2	NA	TGTGCCAGCAGCCCCCCTGGGCGGGACACCGGGGAGCTGTTTTTT	CASSPPGRDTGELFF
TRBV28	NA	TRBJ2-5	NA	TGTGCCAGCAGTTCCTGGACAGCACAAGAGACCCAGTACTTC	CASSSWTAQETQYF
TRBV7-7	NA	TRBJ2-3	NA	TGTGCCAGCAGCTTAAGTGTAGCGGATACGCAGTATTTT	CASSLSVADTQYF
TRBV6-5	NA	TRBJ1-6	TRBD1	TGTGCCAGCAGTTCCCGGACAGGGGGCCCCAATTCACCCCTCCACTTT	CASSSRTGGPNSPLHF
TRBV14	NA	TRBJ2-1	NA	TGTGCCAGCAGCCAAGATCTCGGGAGCTACAATGAGCAGTTCTTC	CASSQDLGSYNEQFF
TRBV5-6	NA	TRBJ2-3	TRBD2	TGTGCCAGCAGCCTGGGACTAGCGGGAGGCACAGATACGCAGTATTTT	CASSLGLAGGTDTQYF
TRBV2	NA	TRBJ2-7	NA	TGTGCCAGCAGTGAAGGGCCTTCCTACGAGCAGTACTTC	CASSEGPSYEQYF
TRBV4-1	NA	TRBJ1-5	NA	TGCGCCAGCAGCCAAGATAGGGAGGAGCCCCAGCATTTT	CASSQDREEPQHF
TRBV10-2	NA	TRBJ2-1	TRBD2	TGCGCCAGCAGACCGGGACTAGCGATCAATGAGCAGTTCTTC	CASRPGLAINEQFF
TRBV18	NA	TRBJ1-5	NA	TGTGCCAGCTCACCACAGAGTTTGATTCAGCCCCAGCATTTT	CASSPQSLIQPQHF
TRBV5-4	few	TRBJ2-3	NA	TGTGCCAGCAGCTTAACAGGGTTGATGAGGGATACGCAGTATTTT	CASSLTGLMRDTQYF
TRBV6-5	NA	TRBJ1-1	TRBD1	TGTGCCAGCGTCCGGGACAGCATGGGAAGCACTGAAGCTTTCTTT	CASVRDSMGSTEAFF
TRBV5-1	NA	TRBJ2-5	TRBD1	TGCGCCAGCAGCTTGGGGGGGACAGGGGGAGAGACCCAGTACTTC	CASSLGGTGGETQYF